These 14 T cell receptor beta chains were all obtained from the same sample, sequenced in a study of cytomegalovirus exposure and HLA in healthy donors. The PCR ran on 60 Vbeta and 13 Jbeta primers. Sequencing used immunoSEQ multiplex PCR; TCRdb keeps in-frame clones, though not all of them. The repertoire consists of about 140,000 clones, with roughly 75% occurring once and the leading ten covering 3% to 3.5%. Input material: PBMCs. The receptors were gathered from a middle-aged man in good health and CMV-seronegative.

This clone was counted a single time. This chain links TRBV7-3 with TRBJ2-7, with a possible D match to TRBD2 (5 bases). Trimming shortened V by 5 bases and J by 7 bases, and 15 bases separated the two germline ends. The germline V gene has CDR1 SGHTA and CDR2 FQGTGA. CDR3 length equals 13 residues. CDR3 DNA sequence: TGTGCCAGCAGCATTTCCGCCGGCGGGGAGCAGTACTTC. Translation: CASSISAGGEQYF.

The gene calls are TRBV7-6 and TRBJ2-7; 7 positions agree with TRBD1. The CDR3 is 15 amino acids. Looked up from germline, CDR1 is SGHVS and CDR2 is FNYEAQ. With 5 bases clipped from V and 0 bases from J, the junction kept 7 bases outside the gene matches. As DNA, the CDR3 is TGTGCCAGCAGCGCCCGGACAGGTTCCTCCTACGAGCAGTACTTC. It translates to CASSARTGSSYEQYF.

The chain joins TRBV9 to TRBJ2-5, with 9 bases fitting TRBD1. The CDR3 is 19 amino acids. Germline V gene data show CDR1 as SGDLS and CDR2 as YYNGEE. V shed 4 bases, J shed 2 bases, and the junction held 18 bases outside the gene matches. This CDR3 is CASSPPHRPGTGRQETQYF. The CDR3 region has the DNA TGTGCCAGCAGCCCCCCCCATAGACCCGGGACAGGGCGGCAAGAGACCCAGTACTTC.

Only a few counts were recorded for this clone. The CDR3 sequence: CASSQGQSFNTEAFF. DNA of the CDR3: TGCGCCAGCAGCCAGGGACAGTCGTTCAACACTGAAGCTTTCTTT. V gene TRBV4-3 combines with J gene TRBJ1-1; 7 bases are shared with TRBD1. CDR3 length: 15 residues. Trimming removed 3 bases from V and 2 bases from J; junction bases left unmatched: 6. Germline V lookup: CDR1 LGHNA, CDR2 YSLEER.

V usage is TRBV28 and J usage is TRBJ1-2, with 8 nucleotides matching TRBD1. After removal of 3 bases from V and 0 bases from J, the junction contained 0 bases not matched to a gene. The CDR3 is 14 amino acids. CDR1 is MDHEN and CDR2 is SYDVKM in the germline V gene. The CDR3 DNA reads as TGTGCCAGCAGTTTGGGACAGGCTAACTATGGCTACACCTTC. It specifies CASSLGQANYGYTF.

The genes are TRBV7-6 and TRBJ2-2, with 10 bases fitting TRBD2. Unmatched junction bases numbered 6, after V lost 2 bases and J lost 9 bases. Germline lookup yields CDR1 SGHVS and CDR2 FNYEAQ. The CDR3 extends over 15 amino acids. CDR3 sequence (DNA): TGTGCCAGCAGCTTAAATCTAGCGGGAGCCCGGGAGCTGTTTTTT. Encoded protein: CASSLNLAGARELFF.

V is TRBV9 and J is TRBJ1-4, with D possibly TRBD1 on 6 matching bases. Deletions cut 5 bases from V and 7 bases from J, with 15 bases between. CDR3 length: 14 residues. The germline CDR1 and CDR2 sequences are SGDLS and YYNGEE. The CDR3 DNA is TGTGCCAGCAGTACTTCAGGGGAGGGTGAAAAACTGTTTTTT. It specifies CASSTSGEGEKLFF.

This chain links TRBV15 with TRBJ2-5; TRBD2 aligns across 8 bases. CDR3 length equals 14 residues. J was trimmed by 0 bases and V by 8 bases; bases with no gene match: 5. Germline V CDR1 and CDR2: LNHNV, YYDKDF (reference sequence). The CDR3 nucleotides read TGTGCCACCCATAGCGGGGCGTACCAAGAGACCCAGTACTTC. Translating it yields CATHSGAYQETQYF.

The V call is TRBV19, the J call TRBJ1-1, with 10 bases fitting TRBD1. This CDR3 contains 18 residues. The V and J ends lost 4 bases and 0 bases, in that order; junction bases with no gene match: 11. Germline CDR1 and CDR2: LNHDA and SQIVND (reference sequence). CDR3: CASSTTPGQGKMNTEAFF. CDR3 in DNA: TGTGCCAGTAGTACCACGCCGGGACAGGGGAAGATGAACACTGAAGCTTTCTTT. Variable domain in full (rest from reference TRBV19 and TRBJ1-1): DGGITQSPKYLFRKEGQNVTLSCEQNLNHDAMYWYRQDPGQGLRLIYYSQIVNDFQKGDIAEGYSVSREKKESFPLTVTSAQKNPTAFYLCASSTTPGQGKMNTEAFFGQGTRLTVV.

This clone occurred once. The chain links TRBV5-1 to TRBJ2-1; TRBD2 agrees at 10 bases. V trimming: 0 bases; J trimming: 7 bases; junction bases outside the gene matches: 13. The CDR3 consists of 18 residues. Germline CDR1 and CDR2: SGHRS and YFSETQ. The chain's CDR3 is CASSLEVAASGGLNEQFF. As DNA, the CDR3 is TGCGCCAGCAGCTTGGAAGTCGCGGCTAGCGGGGGTTTAAATGAGCAGTTCTTC.

The chain combines TRBV5-1 with TRBJ2-2; TRBD2 matches at 10 bases. The CDR3 sequence is 17 residues long. Germline values: CDR1 SGHRS, CDR2 YFSETQ. V lost 3 bases and J lost 1; bases outside the gene matches: 6. The CDR3 here is CASSSYGLAVNTGELFF. The CDR3 bases are TGCGCCAGCAGCTCCTACGGACTAGCGGTGAACACCGGGGAGCTGTTTTTT.

The chain joins TRBV4-1 to TRBJ2-3; 10 nucleotides agree with TRBD1. Germline lookup yields CDR1 MGHRA and CDR2 YSYEKL. V lost 0 bases to trimming and J lost 2 bases; unmatched junction nucleotides: 8. The CDR3 has 18 amino acids. In DNA, the CDR3 is TGCGCCAGCAGCCAAGACCCGGTGGACAGGGGGTCCACAGATACGCAGTATTTT. This sequence encodes CASSQDPVDRGSTDTQYF.

The gene calls are TRBV4-1 and TRBJ2-1; 8 bases line up with TRBD2. The CDR3 runs 16 residues. Per the germline V gene, CDR1 is MGHRA and CDR2 is YSYEKL. J gave up 2 bases and V 0 bases, and 3 bases lay outside the gene matches. Here the CDR3 DNA reads TGCGCCAGCAGCCAAGAACCGGGGGGGCCCTACAATGAGCAGTTCTTC. It yields the protein CASSQEPGGPYNEQFF.

This clone occurred a few times. V usage is TRBV29-1 and J usage is TRBJ1-5; tentative D call: TRBD1 (6 bases). Trimming shortened V by 5 bases and J by 5 bases, and 10 bases separated the two germline ends. Germline V lookup: CDR1 SQVTM, CDR2 ANQGSEA. This CDR3 is 12 amino acids long. The CDR3: CSVRTADQPQHF. In DNA, the CDR3 is TGCAGCGTTCGGACAGCCGATCAGCCCCAGCATTTT.